These T cell receptor beta chains were read from a single sample in a study of T cell repertoires in cytomegalovirus infection. Their target antigens are unknown. TCRdb re-called the reads with MiXCR, one entry per CDR3 protein. The sample holds under 450,000 distinct CDR3 sequences, about 34% seen once. Specimen: cultured PBMCs, collected from culture after CMV antigen stimulation. The source is a human donor in good health (CMV status not recorded). Some clones in this sample may be carry-over from other donors' samples. CDR3s include the opening cysteine and the closing phenylalanine or tryptophan. A D gene is named only where the DNA matches it firmly. Clone size appears in some rows only: once, few, many, or a class for an expanded clone.

D gene | J gene | clone size | V gene | CDR3 protein | CDR3 DNA
. | TRBJ2-1 | . | TRBV4-2 | CASSQKLGNEQFF | TGTGCCAGCAGCCAAAAGCTGGGGAATGAGCAGTTCTTC
TRBD2 | TRBJ2-3 | . | TRBV27 | CASSSPGLAGGADTQYF | TGTGCCAGCAGTTCCCCAGGACTAGCGGGAGGCGCAGATACGCAGTATTTT
. | TRBJ2-7 | many | TRBV7-2 | CASSPQDPYEQYF | TGTGCCAGCAGCCCTCAGGACCCCTACGAGCAGTACTTC
. | TRBJ1-1 | few | TRBV7-2 | CASSLYQGGPTEAFF | TGTGCCAGCAGCTTATATCAGGGAGGACCCACTGAAGCTTTCTTT
. | TRBJ1-1 | few | TRBV6-1 | CASIAAVARVNTEAFF | TGTGCCAGCATCGCCGCGGTGGCCAGGGTGAACACTGAAGCTTTCTTT
TRBD1 | TRBJ1-1 | few | TRBV12-3/TRBV12-4 | CASRLQQGPSSEAFF | TGTGCCAGCAGGCTACAACAGGGGCCCTCGTCTGAAGCTTTCTTT
TRBD1 | TRBJ1-1 | many | TRBV7-2 | CASSLVDRGSTEAFF | TGTGCCAGCAGCTTAGTGGACAGGGGGTCCACTGAAGCTTTCTTT
TRBD2 | TRBJ2-1 | many | TRBV7-9 | CASSSILAGAYNEQFF | TGTGCCAGCAGCTCAATCTTAGCGGGAGCGTACAATGAGCAGTTCTTC
. | TRBJ2-3 | . | TRBV9 | CASSVETDTQYF | TGTGCCAGCAGCGTAGAGACAGATACGCAGTATTTT
. | TRBJ2-3 | . | TRBV19 | CASSIGAVAFLLTDTQYF | TGTGCCAGTAGTATAGGCGCAGTCGCTTTCCTCCTCACAGATACGCAGTATTTT
. | TRBJ1-2 | . | TRBV20-1 | CSARGVDYGYTF | TGCAGTGCCCGAGGGGTGGACTATGGCTACACCTTC
TRBD2 | TRBJ2-5 | . | TRBV12-5 | CASGFRLAGGETQYF | TGTGCTAGTGGTTTTAGACTAGCGGGAGGAGAGACCCAGTACTTC
. | TRBJ2-1 | once | TRBV2 | CASSPLLEFYEQFF | TGTGCCAGCAGCCCCCTCCTAGAGTTTTATGAGCAGTTCTTC
TRBD2 | TRBJ2-5 | many | TRBV20-1 | CSARNGRGAGEETQYF | TGCAGTGCTAGAAATGGCCGCGGGGCGGGAGAGGAGACCCAGTACTTC
TRBD2 | TRBJ2-1 | . | TRBV30 | CAWSAGLAGGQNEQFF | TGTGCCTGGAGTGCCGGACTAGCGGGAGGGCAGAATGAGCAGTTCTTC
TRBD1 | TRBJ1-1 | . | TRBV19 | CASSIRQGTTEAFF | TGTGCCAGTAGTATCCGACAGGGAACCACTGAAGCTTTCTTT
. | TRBJ1-1 | few | TRBV7-2 | CASSLELELNTEAFF | TGTGCCAGCAGCTTAGAATTAGAGCTGAACACTGAAGCTTTCTTT
. | TRBJ2-1 | . | TRBV27 | CASSFGSRGSYNEQFF | TGTGCCAGCAGTTTTGGGTCGCGGGGTTCCTACAATGAGCAGTTCTTC
TRBD2 | TRBJ2-1 | . | TRBV5-4 | CASSFRRERNEQFF | TGTGCCAGCAGCTTCCGGCGGGAGAGGAATGAGCAGTTCTTC
. | TRBJ1-2 | . | TRBV29-1 | CSVARRGVNYGYTF | TGCAGCGTTGCTAGGAGAGGGGTGAACTATGGCTACACCTTC
. | TRBJ2-3 | few | TRBV19 | CASSMIFPEGVLTDTQYF | TGTGCCAGTAGTATGATCTTTCCGGAGGGAGTCCTCACAGATACGCAGTATTTT
TRBD2 | TRBJ2-7 | . | TRBV9 | CASSPDGGRGYEQYF | TGTGCCAGCAGCCCAGACGGCGGGAGGGGGTACGAGCAGTACTTC
. | TRBJ2-3 | many | TRBV7-2 | CASTRGPTDTQYF | TGTGCCAGCACCCGGGGACCCACAGATACGCAGTATTTT
. | TRBJ2-2 | few | TRBV20-1 | CSARFGRVNGELFF | TGCAGTGCTAGGTTCGGCAGGGTAAACGGGGAGCTGTTTTTT
TRBD1 | TRBJ1-1 | . | TRBV6-1 | CASSLVQGAKNTEAFF | TGTGCCAGCAGTCTCGTCCAGGGGGCCAAGAACACTGAAGCTTTCTTT
TRBD1 | TRBJ1-2 | . | TRBV29-1 | CSVEAYDRAANYGYTF | TGCAGCGTTGAAGCCTACGACAGGGCAGCTAACTATGGCTACACCTTC
TRBD2 | TRBJ2-1 | . | TRBV7-6 | CASSAVAGGPLDEQFF | TGTGCCAGCAGCGCCGTAGCGGGAGGGCCGTTGGATGAGCAGTTCTTC
TRBD1 | TRBJ1-5 | . | TRBV6-1 | CASSEIYRGAYNQPQHF | TGTGCCAGCAGTGAAATCTACAGGGGGGCATACAATCAGCCCCAGCATTTT
. | TRBJ2-4 | many | TRBV6-2/TRBV6-3 | CASSYGSGPGNIQYF | TGTGCCAGCAGTTACGGCAGCGGGCCCGGAAACATTCAGTACTTC
. | TRBJ1-1 | many | TRBV7-8 | CATRVANTEAFF | TGTGCCACCCGCGTGGCCAACACTGAAGCTTTCTTT
. | TRBJ1-1 | few | TRBV19 | CASSSRMGSSVGFF | TGTGCCAGTAGTTCGAGAATGGGGTCATCCGTGGGTTTCTTT
. | TRBJ2-3 | few | TRBV7-2 | CASSTWASETDTQYF | TGTGCCAGCAGCACATGGGCCAGCGAGACAGATACGCAGTATTTT